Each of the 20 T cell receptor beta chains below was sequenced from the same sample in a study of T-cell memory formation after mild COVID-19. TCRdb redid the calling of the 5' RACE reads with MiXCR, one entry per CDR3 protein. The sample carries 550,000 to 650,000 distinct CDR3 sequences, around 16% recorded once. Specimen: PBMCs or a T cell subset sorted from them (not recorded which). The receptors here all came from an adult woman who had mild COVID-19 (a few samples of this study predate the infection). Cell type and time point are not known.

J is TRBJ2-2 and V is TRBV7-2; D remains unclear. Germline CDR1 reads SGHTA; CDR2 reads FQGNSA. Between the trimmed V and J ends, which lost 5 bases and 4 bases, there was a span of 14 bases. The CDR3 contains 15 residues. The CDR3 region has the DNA TGTGCCAGCAGCCCCGAGCGCGGAAGCACCGGGGAGCTGTTTTTT. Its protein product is CASSPERGSTGELFF.

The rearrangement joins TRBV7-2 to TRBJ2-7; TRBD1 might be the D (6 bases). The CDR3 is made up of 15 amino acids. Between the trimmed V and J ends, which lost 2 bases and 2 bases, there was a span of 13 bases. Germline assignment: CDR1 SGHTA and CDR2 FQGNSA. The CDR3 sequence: CASSLKTGRAYEQYF. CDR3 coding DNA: TGTGCCAGCAGCTTAAAAACAGGGCGCGCCTACGAGCAGTACTTC.

The CDR3 DNA is TGCGCCAGCAGCTTGAAAGCGGGAGACAACAATGAGCAGTTCTTC. Protein: CASSLKAGDNNEQFF. The chain has TRBV5-1 and TRBJ2-1; 8 positions match TRBD2. Germline CDR1 is SGHRS and CDR2 is YFSETQ. The V segment lost 1 base and the J segment 5 bases; nucleotides outside the gene matches: 5. This CDR3 has 15 amino acids. Complete variable domain (other parts from reference TRBV5-1 and TRBJ2-1): KAGVTQTPRYLIKTRGQQVTLSCSPISGHRSVSWYQQTPGQGLQFLFEYFSETQRNKGNFPGRFSGRQFSNSRSEMNVSTLELGDSALYLCASSLKAGDNNEQFFGPGTRLTVL.

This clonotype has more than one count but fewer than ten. The CDR3 loop is CASSRSSGNRDTQYF. The CDR3 DNA follows: TGTGCCAGCAGCCGATCCAGCGGGAATAGAGATACGCAGTATTTT. This chain joins TRBV7-9 and TRBJ2-3, with TRBD2 matching over 7 bases. V lost 5 bases to trimming and J lost 5 bases; unmatched junction nucleotides: 10. Germline CDR1 SEHNR, CDR2 FQNEAQ (reference sequence). The CDR3 loop spans 15 amino acids.

The CDR3, as DNA: TGCGCCAGCAGGAATCAAGAGACCCAGTACTTC. This codes for CASRNQETQYF. V gene TRBV5-1 combines with J gene TRBJ2-5; no clear D gene. Germline values: CDR1 SGHRS, CDR2 YFSETQ. V gave up 5 bases and J gave up 2 bases, with 4 bases separating them. The CDR3 is made up of 11 amino acids.

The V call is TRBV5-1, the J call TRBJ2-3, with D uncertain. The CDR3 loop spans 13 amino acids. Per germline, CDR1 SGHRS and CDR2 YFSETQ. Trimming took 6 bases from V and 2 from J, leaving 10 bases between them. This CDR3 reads CASTLWDTDTQYF. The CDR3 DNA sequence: TGCGCCAGCACCCTTTGGGACACAGATACGCAGTATTTT.

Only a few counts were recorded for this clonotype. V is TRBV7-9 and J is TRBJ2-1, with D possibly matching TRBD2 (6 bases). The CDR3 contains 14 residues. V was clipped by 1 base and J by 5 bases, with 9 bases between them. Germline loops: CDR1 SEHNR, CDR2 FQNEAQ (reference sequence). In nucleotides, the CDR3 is TGTGCCAGCAGCTTAGTAACGGGGGACAATGAGCAGTTCTTC. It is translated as CASSLVTGDNEQFF.

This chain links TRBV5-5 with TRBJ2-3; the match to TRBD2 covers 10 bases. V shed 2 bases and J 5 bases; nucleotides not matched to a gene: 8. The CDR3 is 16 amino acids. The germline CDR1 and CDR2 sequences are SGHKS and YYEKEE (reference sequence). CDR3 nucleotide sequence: TGTGCCAGCAGCTTAAGGTGGGCTAGCGGGAGAGATACGCAGTATTTT. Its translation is CASSLRWASGRDTQYF.

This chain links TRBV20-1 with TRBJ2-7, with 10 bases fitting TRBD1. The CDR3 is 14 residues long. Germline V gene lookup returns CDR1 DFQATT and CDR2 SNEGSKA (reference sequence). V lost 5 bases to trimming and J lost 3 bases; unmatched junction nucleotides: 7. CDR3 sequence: CSAAKGTGDYEQYF. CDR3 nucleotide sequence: TGCAGTGCTGCAAAAGGGACAGGGGACTACGAGCAGTACTTC.

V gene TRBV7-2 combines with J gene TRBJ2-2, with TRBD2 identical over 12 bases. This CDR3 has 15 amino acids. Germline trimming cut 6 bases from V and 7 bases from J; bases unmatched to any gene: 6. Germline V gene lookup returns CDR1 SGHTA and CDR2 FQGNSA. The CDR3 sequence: CASRRLAGEGGELFF. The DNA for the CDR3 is TGTGCCAGCAGAAGACTAGCGGGAGAGGGCGGGGAGCTGTTTTTT.

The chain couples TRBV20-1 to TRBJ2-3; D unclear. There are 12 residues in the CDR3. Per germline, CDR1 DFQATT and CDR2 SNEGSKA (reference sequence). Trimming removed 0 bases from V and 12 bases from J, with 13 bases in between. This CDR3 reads CSARDAFPPQYF. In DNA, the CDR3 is TGCAGTGCTAGAGACGCCTTTCCTCCTCAGTATTTT.

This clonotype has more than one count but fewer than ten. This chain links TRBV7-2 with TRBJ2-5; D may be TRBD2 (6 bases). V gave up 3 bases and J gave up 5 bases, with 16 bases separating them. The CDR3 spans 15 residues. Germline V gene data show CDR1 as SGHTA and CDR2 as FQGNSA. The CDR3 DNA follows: TGTGCCAGCAGCTTGACTCGTAGCGGTCGTGAGACCCAGTACTTC. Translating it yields CASSLTRSGRETQYF.

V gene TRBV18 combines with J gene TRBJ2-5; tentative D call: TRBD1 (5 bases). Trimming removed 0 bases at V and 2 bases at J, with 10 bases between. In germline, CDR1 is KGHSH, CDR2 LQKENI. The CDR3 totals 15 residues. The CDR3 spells CASSPPGPGQETQYF. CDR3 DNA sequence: TGTGCCAGCTCACCACCAGGGCCAGGGCAAGAGACCCAGTACTTC.

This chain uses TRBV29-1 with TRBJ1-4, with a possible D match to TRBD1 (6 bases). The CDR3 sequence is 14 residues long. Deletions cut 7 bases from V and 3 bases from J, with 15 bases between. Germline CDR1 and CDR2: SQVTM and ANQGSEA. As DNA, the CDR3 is TGCAGCGCCGGTGTACAGGGCCCTAATGAAAAACTGTTTTTT. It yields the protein CSAGVQGPNEKLFF.

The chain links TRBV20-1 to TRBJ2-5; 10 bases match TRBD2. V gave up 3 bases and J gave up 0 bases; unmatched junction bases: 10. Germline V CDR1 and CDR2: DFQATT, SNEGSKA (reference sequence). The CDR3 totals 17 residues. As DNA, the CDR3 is TGCAGTGCTAGGTCCCTCAGGACTAGCGGATACCAAGAGACCCAGTACTTC. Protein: CSARSLRTSGYQETQYF.

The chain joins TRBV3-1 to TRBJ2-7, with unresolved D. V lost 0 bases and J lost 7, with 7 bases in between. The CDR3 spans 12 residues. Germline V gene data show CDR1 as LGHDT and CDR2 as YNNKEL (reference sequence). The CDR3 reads CASSQDRWEQYF. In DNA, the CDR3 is TGTGCCAGCAGCCAAGACCGGTGGGAGCAGTACTTC.

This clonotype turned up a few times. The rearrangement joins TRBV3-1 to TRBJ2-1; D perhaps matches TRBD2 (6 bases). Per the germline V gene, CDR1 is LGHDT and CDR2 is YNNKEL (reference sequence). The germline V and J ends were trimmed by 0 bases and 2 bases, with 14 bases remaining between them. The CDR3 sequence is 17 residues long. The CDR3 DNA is TGTGCCAGCAGCCAAGAGGTGACTAGAGGACCCTACAATGAGCAGTTCTTC. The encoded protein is CASSQEVTRGPYNEQFF.

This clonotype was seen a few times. This CDR3 is CSARSLAGEQYF. The CDR3 nucleotides are TGCAGTGCTAGATCCCTAGCGGGGGAGCAGTACTTC. V usage is TRBV20-1 and J usage is TRBJ2-7, with 9 bases that match TRBD2. The length of the CDR3 is 12 residues. Germline V gene sequence: CDR1 DFQATT, CDR2 SNEGSKA (reference sequence). The trim removed 2 bases at V and 7 bases at J, leaving 3 bases unmatched.

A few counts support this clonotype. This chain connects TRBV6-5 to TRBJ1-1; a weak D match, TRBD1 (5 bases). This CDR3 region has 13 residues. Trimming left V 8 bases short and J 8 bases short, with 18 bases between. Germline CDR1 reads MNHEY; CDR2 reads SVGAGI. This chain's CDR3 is CASLRPGTSEAFF. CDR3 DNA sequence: TGTGCCAGCCTACGCCCCGGGACGTCGGAAGCTTTCTTT.

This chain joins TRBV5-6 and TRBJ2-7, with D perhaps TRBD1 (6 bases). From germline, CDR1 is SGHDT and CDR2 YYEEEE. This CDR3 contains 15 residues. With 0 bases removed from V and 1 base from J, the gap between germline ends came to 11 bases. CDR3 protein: CASSLARGYSYEQYF. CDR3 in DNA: TGTGCCAGCAGCTTGGCCAGGGGATATTCCTACGAGCAGTACTTC.